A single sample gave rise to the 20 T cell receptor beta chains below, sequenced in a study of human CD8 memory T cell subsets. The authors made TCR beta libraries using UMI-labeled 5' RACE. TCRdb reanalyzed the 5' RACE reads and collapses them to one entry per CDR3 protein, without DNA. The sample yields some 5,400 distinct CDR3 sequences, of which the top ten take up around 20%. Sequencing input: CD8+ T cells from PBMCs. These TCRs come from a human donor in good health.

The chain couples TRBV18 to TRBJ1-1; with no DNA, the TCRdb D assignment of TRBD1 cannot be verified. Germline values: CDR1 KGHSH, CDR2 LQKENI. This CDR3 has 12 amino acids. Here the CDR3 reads CASSKGDTEAFF.

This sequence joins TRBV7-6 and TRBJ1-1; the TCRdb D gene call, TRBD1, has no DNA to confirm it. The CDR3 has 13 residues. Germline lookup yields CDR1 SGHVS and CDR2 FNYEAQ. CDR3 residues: CASSETGVPEAFF.

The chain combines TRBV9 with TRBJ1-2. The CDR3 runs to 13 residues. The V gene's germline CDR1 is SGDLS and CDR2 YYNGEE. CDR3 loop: CASSVTSSGGYTF.

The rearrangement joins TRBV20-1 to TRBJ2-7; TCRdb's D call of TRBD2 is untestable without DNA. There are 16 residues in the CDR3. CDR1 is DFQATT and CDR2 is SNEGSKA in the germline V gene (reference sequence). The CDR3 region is CSARGRTSGRGYEQYF.

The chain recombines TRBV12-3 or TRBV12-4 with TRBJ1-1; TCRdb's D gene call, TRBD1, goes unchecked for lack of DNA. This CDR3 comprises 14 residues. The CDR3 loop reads CASSFTTGGTEAFF.

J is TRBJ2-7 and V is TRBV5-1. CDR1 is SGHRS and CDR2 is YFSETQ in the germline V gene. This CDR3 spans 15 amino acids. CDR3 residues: CASSLPSGKAHEQYF.

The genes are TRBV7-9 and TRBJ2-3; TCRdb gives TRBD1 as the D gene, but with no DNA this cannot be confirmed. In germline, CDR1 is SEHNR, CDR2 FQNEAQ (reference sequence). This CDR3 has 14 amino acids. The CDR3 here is CASSSSLQAFSQYF.

The CDR3 region is CASSLVREQFF. V is TRBV7-9 and J is TRBJ2-1. From germline, CDR1 is SEHNR and CDR2 FQNEAQ (reference sequence). The CDR3 has 11 amino acids.

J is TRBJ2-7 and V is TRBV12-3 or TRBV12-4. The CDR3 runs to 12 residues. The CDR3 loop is CASSNSVGEQYF.

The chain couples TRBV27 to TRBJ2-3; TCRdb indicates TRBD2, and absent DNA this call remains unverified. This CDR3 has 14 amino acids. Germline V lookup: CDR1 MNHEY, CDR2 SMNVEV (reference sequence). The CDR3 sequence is CASSTSGRSDTQYF.

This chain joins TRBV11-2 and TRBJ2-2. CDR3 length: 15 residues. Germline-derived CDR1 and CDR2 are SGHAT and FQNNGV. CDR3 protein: CASSPVSPRTGELFF.

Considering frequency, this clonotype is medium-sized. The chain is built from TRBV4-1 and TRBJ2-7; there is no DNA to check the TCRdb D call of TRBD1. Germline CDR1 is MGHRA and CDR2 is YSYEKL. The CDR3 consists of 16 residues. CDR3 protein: CASSLSRDSPLGEQYF.

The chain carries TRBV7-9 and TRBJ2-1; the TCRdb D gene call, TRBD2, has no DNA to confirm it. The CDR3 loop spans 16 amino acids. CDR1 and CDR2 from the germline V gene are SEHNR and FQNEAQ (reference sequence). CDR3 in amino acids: CASSGHSGPNYNEQFF.

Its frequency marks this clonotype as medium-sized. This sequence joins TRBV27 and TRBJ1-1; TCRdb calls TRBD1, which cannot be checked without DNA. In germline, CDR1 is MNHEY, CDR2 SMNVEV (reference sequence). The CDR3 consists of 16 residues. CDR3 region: CASSFSRPGRGTEAFF.

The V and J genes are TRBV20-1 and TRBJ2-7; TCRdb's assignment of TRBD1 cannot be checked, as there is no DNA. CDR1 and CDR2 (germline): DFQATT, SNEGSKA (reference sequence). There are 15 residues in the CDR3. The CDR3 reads CSARRRDRVLGEQYF.

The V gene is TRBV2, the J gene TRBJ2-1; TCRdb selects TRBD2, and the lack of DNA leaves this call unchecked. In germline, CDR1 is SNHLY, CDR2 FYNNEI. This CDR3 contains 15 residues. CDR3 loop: CASSEVGGAYNEQFF.

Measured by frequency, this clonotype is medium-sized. This CDR3 is CASRRTSGRENEQFF. This chain uses TRBV28 with TRBJ2-1; there is no DNA to check the TCRdb D call of TRBD2. The CDR3 is 15 residues long. The germline V gene encodes CDR1 MDHEN and CDR2 SYDVKM.

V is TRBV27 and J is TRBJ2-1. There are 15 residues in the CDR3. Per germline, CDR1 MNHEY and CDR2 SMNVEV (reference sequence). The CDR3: CASSLLGGSYNEQFF.

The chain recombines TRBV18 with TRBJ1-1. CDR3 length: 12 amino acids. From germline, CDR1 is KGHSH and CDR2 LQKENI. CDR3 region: CASSQVGTEAFF.

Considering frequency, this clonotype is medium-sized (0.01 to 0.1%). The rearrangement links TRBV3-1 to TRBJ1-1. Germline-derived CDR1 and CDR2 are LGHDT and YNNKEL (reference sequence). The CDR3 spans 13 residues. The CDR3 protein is CASSPGGYTEAFF.